This entry lists 18 T cell receptor beta chains sequenced from one sample in a study of beta chain features in type 1 diabetes. Their specific antigens are unknown. TCRB transcripts that were expressed got sequenced, as all of the isolated RNA had been reverse transcribed. Clones were sequenced by immunoSEQ multiplex PCR, and TCRdb holds only the in-frame ones, with some missing. The table lists roughly 180,000 clones, 6% to 9% of them singletons, with 0.5% to 0.55% in the top ten. The study, taken as a whole, reports: TCRB CDR3 length was moderately but significantly reduced in all four CD4+ subsets of Type 1 diabetes patients.

Sequenced input: central memory CD4+ T cells from blood. The receptors were sampled from a man in his late teens or twenties with type 1 diabetes.

This clone was detected only a few times. The chain is built from TRBV30 and TRBJ2-7, with 16 bases identical to TRBD2. The V segment lost 0 bases and the J segment 6 bases; nucleotides outside the gene matches: 11. The CDR3 is 18 amino acids. Germline V gene data show CDR1 as GTSNPN and CDR2 as SVGIG (reference sequence). The CDR3 DNA follows: TGTGCCTGGAGTGTAAGGCGGGGACTAGCGGGAGGGGCAAGCGAGCAGTACTTC. Translated: CAWSVRRGLAGGASEQYF.

The chain has TRBV4-3 and TRBJ2-1; 7 nucleotides match TRBD1. From germline, CDR1 is LGHNA and CDR2 YSLEER. The CDR3 is 13 residues long. V dropped 3 bases and J dropped 9; count of bases not matched to a gene: 5. The CDR3 DNA is TGCGCCAGCAGCCAGGTTAGGGGGCGTGAGCAGTTCTTC. Amino acids: CASSQVRGREQFF.

This clone showed up many times. This rearrangement joins TRBV28 to TRBJ2-5, with a tentative D call TRBD1 (6 bases). Looked up from germline, CDR1 is MDHEN and CDR2 is SYDVKM. The germline V and J ends were trimmed by 5 bases and 7 bases, with 14 bases remaining between them. The CDR3 has 13 amino acids. The CDR3 DNA follows: TGTGCCAGCAGTATAGATGTAGGGGGGACCCAGTACTTC. Protein product: CASSIDVGGTQYF. Supplemented by reference TRBV28 and TRBJ2-5, the full variable domain reads DVKVTQSSRYLVKRTGEKVFLECVQDMDHENMFWYRQDPGLGLRLIYFSYDVKMKEKGDIPEGYSVSREKKERFSLILESASTNQTSMYLCASSIDVGGTQYFGPGTRLLVL.

This clone was seen a handful of times. The CDR3 nucleotides read TGTGCCAGCAGTGGTGGAGTCACAGATACGCAGTATTTT. Amino acids: CASSGGVTDTQYF. J is TRBJ2-3 and V is TRBV6-4; D unresolved. Trimming pared 4 bases from V and 2 bases from J, leaving 7 bases between. Germline loops: CDR1 MRHNA, CDR2 SNTAGT. The CDR3 is made up of 13 amino acids.

This clone was seen a few times. The rearrangement uses TRBV6-1 and TRBJ2-5; 7 bases are a match to TRBD1. Looked up from germline, CDR1 is MNHNS and CDR2 is SASEGT. Trimming removed 4 bases from V and 4 bases from J; junction bases left unmatched: 6. The CDR3 covers 14 residues. CDR3 residues: CASSGWSGGETQYF. CDR3 DNA: TGTGCCAGCAGTGGATGGTCAGGGGGAGAGACCCAGTACTTC.

This clone occurred a few times. This chain connects TRBV30 to TRBJ2-3; TRBD2 matches at 15 bases. Germline-derived CDR1 and CDR2 are GTSNPN and SVGIG (reference sequence). V gave up 5 bases and J gave up 4 bases; unmatched junction bases: 4. The CDR3 runs 15 residues. CDR3 sequence: CAWGLAGGRPDTQYF. The DNA for the CDR3 is TGTGCCTGGGGACTAGCGGGGGGGCGACCAGATACGCAGTATTTT.

The V call is TRBV30, the J call TRBJ2-2; 9 bases align to TRBD2. Germline loops: CDR1 GTSNPN, CDR2 SVGIG (reference sequence). With 5 bases clipped from V and 3 bases from J, the junction kept 7 bases outside the gene matches. The CDR3 loop spans 15 amino acids. DNA of the CDR3: TGTGCCTGGGGGGCTAGCGGGACCCACACCGGGGAGCTGTTTTTT. It is translated as CAWGASGTHTGELFF.

In this sample, this clone turned up a few times. The junction departs from germline at one end; a sequencing error may be responsible. The chain has TRBV30 and TRBJ2-7; TRBD2 matches at 7 bases. In germline, CDR1 is GTSNPN, CDR2 SVGIG (reference sequence). The CDR3 has 12 amino acids. The CDR3 loop reads CAWRTSSNEQYF. The CDR3 DNA sequence: TGTGCCTGGAGGACTAGCTCCAACGAGCAGTACTTC.

This clone was seen a few times. J is TRBJ2-7 and V is TRBV4-1, with D possibly being TRBD1 (5 bases). The CDR3 has 15 amino acids. Germline values: CDR1 MGHRA, CDR2 YSYEKL. Trimming removed 4 bases at V and 4 bases at J, with 17 bases between. The CDR3 DNA sequence: TGCGCCAGCAGCCTTCAGCAGGGTTTTTCTTACGAGCAGTACTTC. The encoded protein is CASSLQQGFSYEQYF.

This clone was counted a few times. This specimen includes other DNA sequences encoding the same CDR3. The chain carries TRBV28 and TRBJ2-2; 9 nucleotides line up with TRBD2. Germline loops: CDR1 MDHEN, CDR2 SYDVKM. J lost 0 bases, V lost 6 bases, and 5 bases had no gene match. This CDR3 region has 16 residues. The CDR3: CASSPAGGSNTGELFF. The DNA for the CDR3 is TGTGCCAGCAGCCCAGCGGGAGGATCGAACACCGGGGAGCTGTTTTTT.

This clone was counted between two and nine times. The V call is TRBV10-3, the J call TRBJ1-2; 7 bases line up with TRBD1. Germline loops: CDR1 ENHRY, CDR2 SYGVKD. V gave up 4 bases and J gave up 6 bases; unmatched junction bases: 11. This CDR3 is built from 15 residues. DNA for the CDR3: TGTGCCATCAGTGGCTCGGGACAGCCAGGTGATGGCTACACCTTC. This translates into CAISGSGQPGDGYTF.

The rearrangement joins TRBV2 to TRBJ2-5; D is uncertain. The CDR3 runs 11 residues. V was pared by 4 bases and J by 5 bases, with 5 bases between. CDR1 SNHLY and CDR2 FYNNEI come from the germline V gene. The CDR3 sequence: CASSALETQYF. The CDR3 nucleotides are TGTGCCAGCAGTGCGTTGGAGACCCAGTACTTC.

This clone was counted many times. The chain links TRBV19 to TRBJ1-2, with D possibly TRBD1 on 5 matching bases. This CDR3 has 13 residues. Germline assignment: CDR1 LNHDA and CDR2 SQIVND (reference sequence). Trimming left V 9 bases short and J 0 bases short, with 11 bases between. The CDR3 region has the DNA TGTGCCAGCGGCGACAGTTCTAACTATGGCTACACCTTC. Translation: CASGDSSNYGYTF.

The J gene is TRBJ2-1, the V gene TRBV5-1; 13 bases map to TRBD2. This CDR3 region has 14 residues. The germline CDR1 and CDR2 sequences are SGHRS and YFSETQ. J gave up 8 bases and V 4 bases, and 3 bases lay outside the gene matches. DNA of the CDR3: TGCGCCAGCAGCGGGGGACTAGCGGGATATGAGCAGTTCTTC. It translates to CASSGGLAGYEQFF.

The chain uses TRBV5-6 and TRBJ1-5, with TRBD1 identical over 8 bases. V was pared by 4 bases and J by 7 bases, with 7 bases of the junction left unmatched. Looked up from germline, CDR1 is SGHDT and CDR2 is YYEEEE. CDR3 length: 14 amino acids. The CDR3 loop is CASSGGQGLQPQHF. In DNA, the CDR3 is TGTGCCAGCAGCGGAGGACAGGGCCTACAGCCCCAGCATTTT.

The chain carries TRBV19 and TRBJ1-1, with 7 bases matching TRBD1. The CDR3 runs to 14 residues. Germline values: CDR1 LNHDA, CDR2 SQIVND (reference sequence). J lost 4 bases, V lost 3 bases, and 5 bases had no gene match. The CDR3 sequence is CASSIIRQGTEAFF. CDR3 nucleotide sequence: TGTGCCAGTAGTATCATTAGACAGGGCACTGAAGCTTTCTTT.

This clone was recorded a few times. The chain has TRBV9 and TRBJ2-5; 11 nucleotides line up with TRBD2. The CDR3 spans 17 residues. After removal of 3 bases from V and 3 bases from J, the junction contained 10 bases not matched to a gene. Germline CDR1 is SGDLS and CDR2 is YYNGEE. The CDR3 coding sequence is TGTGCCAGCAGCGCGACATACGGGACTAGCGGCAAAGAGACCCAGTACTTC. It encodes CASSATYGTSGKETQYF. The complete variable domain, with remaining parts taken from reference TRBV9 and TRBJ2-5, reads DSGVTQTPKHLITATGQRVTLRCSPRSGDLSVYWYQQSLDQGLQFLIQYYNGEERAKGNILERFSAQQFPDLHSELNLSSLELGDSALYFCASSATYGTSGKETQYFGPGTRLLVL.

This chain uses TRBV5-4 with TRBJ1-6; TRBD1 matches 8 bases. The CDR3 is 16 residues long. The junction had 5 bases not matched to a gene; V was cut back by 0 bases and J by 6 bases. The germline V gene encodes CDR1 SGHNT and CDR2 YYREEE (reference sequence). Here the CDR3 DNA reads TGTGCCAGCAGCTTGGGATGGACAGGGATTAATTCACCCCTCCACTTT. Its translation: CASSLGWTGINSPLHF.